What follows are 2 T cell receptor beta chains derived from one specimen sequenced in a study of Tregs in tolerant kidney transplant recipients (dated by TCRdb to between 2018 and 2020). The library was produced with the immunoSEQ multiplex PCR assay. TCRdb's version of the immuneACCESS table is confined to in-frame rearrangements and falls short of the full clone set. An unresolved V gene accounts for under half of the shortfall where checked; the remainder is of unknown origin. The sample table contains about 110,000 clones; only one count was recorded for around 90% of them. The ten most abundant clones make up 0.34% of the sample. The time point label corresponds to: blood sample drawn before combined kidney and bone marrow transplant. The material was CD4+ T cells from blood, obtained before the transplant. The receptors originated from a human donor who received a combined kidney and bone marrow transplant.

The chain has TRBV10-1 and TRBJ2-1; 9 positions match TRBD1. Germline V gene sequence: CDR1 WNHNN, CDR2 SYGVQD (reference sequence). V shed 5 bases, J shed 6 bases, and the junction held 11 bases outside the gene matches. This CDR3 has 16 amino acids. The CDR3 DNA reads TGCGCCAGCAGTCCTGGGGGGACAGGGCGGTCCAATGAGCAGTTCTTC. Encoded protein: CASSPGGTGRSNEQFF.

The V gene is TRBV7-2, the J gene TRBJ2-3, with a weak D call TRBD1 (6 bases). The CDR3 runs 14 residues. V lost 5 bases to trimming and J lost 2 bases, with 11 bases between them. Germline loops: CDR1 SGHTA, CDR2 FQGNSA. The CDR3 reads CASSQDRITDTQYF. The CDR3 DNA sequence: TGTGCCAGCAGCCAAGACAGGATCACAGATACGCAGTATTTT.